Detailed here is one T cell receptor (beta chain). Its target is not known. The CDR3 runs to 15 residues. Germline V gene lookup returns CDR1 MNHNS and CDR2 SASEGT. V was clipped by 0 bases and J by 2 bases, with 9 bases between them. This was the immunoSEQ version 4 assay in survey mode. TCRdb's table, derived via immunoSEQ multiplex PCR, lists solely in-frame clones and lacks some. Of about 43,000 clones in the sample, roughly 90% were seen once. The data belong to a study of persistence of HIV-infected CD4 T cells. The wider study: Donors had been on suppressive ART for a median of 8 years. Anti-CD3/anti-CD28 beads activated more cells than antigen stimulation did.

Anti-CD3/anti-CD28 beads served as a nonspecific positive control stimulus. CD4+ T cells upregulating both CD40 ligand and CD69 were sorted as responding cells. Notes on the study in general: Proviral oligoclonality tracked with TCR oligoclonality within the same sorted cells.

This receptor was identified in an adult man with HIV who was CMV-seropositive. The sample was CD4+ T cells sorted from PBMCs after approximately 19-hour stimulation, taken from a patient who received antiretroviral therapy. V usage is TRBV6-1 and J usage is TRBJ2-3; tentatively, D is TRBD1 or TRBD2 (5 bases each). The CDR3 region has the DNA TGTGCCAGCAGTGAAGCGGTGGGGGTCACAGATACGCAGTATTTT. Translation gives CASSEAVGVTDTQYF.